This T cell receptor beta chain was documented in a study of siplizumab effects on memory and regulatory T cells. The study's findings and limits: Naive-or-memory phenotypes were unassignable for roughly 80-96% of proliferating CD4+ or CD8+ clones. Both greater diversity than memory cells and a major contribution to the alloresponse seemed to characterize naive T cells. Controls showed an average of about 27% Treg-derived mappable alloreactive CD4+ clones, while siplizumab showed 55% to 80%.

The CDR3 runs to 16 residues. Losses at the gene ends were 2 bases for V and 3 bases for J; bases not matched to a gene: 5. CDR1 is SGHAT and CDR2 is FQNNGV in the germline V gene. Points on this clone: Its target is not known.

Per sample, approximately 10^5 TCR templates underwent assay. Method: immunoSEQ multiplex PCR; TCRdb's copy keeps in-frame clones and lacks some. The sample lists 100,000 to 110,000 clones, about 94% occurring once. The sequenced sample consisted of non-Treg CD4+ T cells sorted from blood. The chain is built from TRBV11-2 and TRBJ1-1; 11 nucleotides agree with TRBD1. The receptor was isolated from a human donor in good health. CDR3 sequence reads: CASSLWVGQGDTEAFF. The CDR3 DNA follows: TGTGCCAGCAGCTTATGGGTGGGACAGGGGGACACTGAAGCTTTCTTT.